Listed below are T cell receptor beta chains from one sample, sequenced in a study of Graves' ophthalmopathy and Graves' hyperthyroidism. TCRdb redid the calling of the multiplex PCR reads with MiXCR, one entry per CDR3 protein. Counted here are 400,000 or so distinct CDR3 sequences, approximately 15% occurring once; the ten biggest clones make up about 7%. The sample comprised peripheral blood. Every receptor here comes from a woman in her late teens or twenties with stable Graves' hyperthyroidism. Both conserved end residues are trimmed from each CDR3. Clone sizes are given selectively: once, few, many, or a class where the clone is expanded.

clone size | J gene | V gene | CDR3 protein
many | TRBJ1-1 | TRBV7-3 | ASSSFEGTEAF
many | TRBJ1-3 | TRBV29-1 | SVGLGQVGNTIY
few | TRBJ1-1 | TRBV10-3 | AITVGGATEAF
many | TRBJ1-3 | TRBV12-3/TRBV12-4 | ASTYRTGNTIY
. | TRBJ1-2 | TRBV5-1 | SSSLGDNYGYT
. | TRBJ1-2 | TRBV6-1 | ASSEAGSGAGYT
. | TRBJ1-2 | TRBV5-1 | ASSPWGQTGNYGYT
. | TRBJ2-5 | TRBV12-3/TRBV12-4 | ASSFLTEETQY
many | TRBJ1-1 | TRBV7-3 | ASPVGTRWRDTEAF
many | TRBJ1-1 | TRBV24-1 | ATSDTGTPTEAF
. | TRBJ2-3 | TRBV24-1 | ATRDGGKGTDTQY
many | TRBJ1-3 | TRBV7-8 | ASSLGTGSSGNTIY
few | TRBJ1-5 | TRBV6-1 | ASRRGRDGNQPQH
. | TRBJ1-1 | TRBV28 | ASSPGGAWLNTEAF
many | TRBJ1-1 | TRBV28 | ASSPHSARNTEAF
. | TRBJ1-1 | TRBV12-3/TRBV12-4 | ASRNTNPMNTEAF
. | TRBJ1-1 | TRBV12-3/TRBV12-4 | ASSSLAGADTEAF
. | TRBJ1-1 | TRBV4-1 | ASSPQGQGPRNTEAF
many | TRBJ2-5 | TRBV20-1 | SARLAGGRETQY
. | TRBJ2-7 | TRBV4-1 | ASSQRGTASYEQY
. | TRBJ2-2 | TRBV7-9 | ASSLGAGGTGELF
many | TRBJ2-7 | TRBV6-5 | ASKGGRSPTYEQY
many | TRBJ2-7 | TRBV12-3/TRBV12-4 | ASTLGGKGFGSYEQY
many | TRBJ1-1 | TRBV20-1 | SARQGQGGTEAF
. | TRBJ1-6 | TRBV7-9 | ASSFSGRGRDSPLH
. | TRBJ2-7 | TRBV6-1 | ASSARSGGLYEQY
. | TRBJ2-4 | TRBV5-1 | ASSPGTGGRNIQY
. | TRBJ1-2 | TRBV7-2 | ASTIQLGGNYGYT
many | TRBJ2-7 | TRBV7-2 | ASSLARGTGSYEQY
. | TRBJ2-7 | TRBV28 | ASTLQGDDVLSSYEQY
many | TRBJ1-1 | TRBV20-1 | SASEGGPEAF
many | TRBJ2-7 | TRBV11-3 | ASSPGPISYEQY
many | TRBJ1-1 | TRBV11-1 | ASSLDRRTGNTEAF
many | TRBJ1-1 | TRBV12-3/TRBV12-4 | ASSFLHLGNTEAF
. | TRBJ2-4 | TRBV7-9 | ASSSYIRGIQY
few | TRBJ1-2 | TRBV6-1 | ASRVGQGIAGYGYT
many | TRBJ2-5 | TRBV7-7 | ASSLAKQETQY
many | TRBJ1-1 | TRBV11-1 | ASRSKHRGQTEAF
many | TRBJ2-7 | TRBV7-2 | ASSRRGGLGEQY
many | TRBJ1-5 | TRBV6-1 | ASSEATSGGRQPQH
many | TRBJ2-5 | TRBV6-5 | ASSYFASGGRETQY
many | TRBJ2-5 | TRBV20-1 | SARDQYVVETQY
many | TRBJ2-5 | TRBV6-2/TRBV6-3 | ASSWRGLPQETQY
. | TRBJ2-7 | TRBV11-2 | ASSPLSRAGSYEQY
many | TRBJ1-3 | TRBV4-3 | ASSQEGTSGNTIY
many | TRBJ2-7 | TRBV6-5 | ASSSPGQRSEQY
many | TRBJ2-7 | TRBV12-3/TRBV12-4 | ASSLALEQY
. | TRBJ1-5 | TRBV19 | ASSITNQPQH
many | TRBJ1-1 | TRBV20-1 | SARPSPAAEAF
many | TRBJ2-2 | TRBV9 | ASSPRWQGYTGELF
many | TRBJ2-6 | TRBV19 | ASGQSSGANVLT
. | TRBJ1-2 | TRBV6-2/TRBV6-3 | ASSWTGGGYGYT